This is a list of T cell receptor beta chains from one sample in a study of blood T cell repertoires in COVID-19. Measured with immunoSEQ multiplex PCR; TCRdb has only the in-frame clones, and not every one. The repertoire consists of 310,000 or so clones, with 70% to 90% occurring once and the leading ten covering approximately 5.3%. Sequenced sample: PBMCs or T cells enriched from blood (not recorded which). These receptors were taken from a woman between 25 and 40 years old who had recovered from COVID-19. Each CDR3 is given with its conserved first and last residue. The D gene is left open where the match is weak. Not every row has a clone size; where given, it reads once, few, many or a size class.

V	size	J	D	DNA	CDR3
TRBV25-1	NA	TRBJ1-2	NA	TGTGCCAGCAGTGAATCTCCCCCTCGGGGCTACACCTTC	CASSESPPRGYTF
TRBV18	NA	TRBJ2-7	TRBD1	TGTGCCAGCTCACCGAACACCATCCCCCGGGACAGGGGGCGACAGTACTTC	CASSPNTIPRDRGRQYF
TRBV10-3	NA	TRBJ2-1	TRBD2	TGTGCCATCAGTGAGTGGGAGCTAGCGGGGGGCTCCTACAATGAGCAGTTCTTC	CAISEWELAGGSYNEQFF
TRBV19	NA	TRBJ1-2	TRBD1	TGTGCCAGTAGCACAGGGGTGGCTGGCTACACCTTC	CASSTGVAGYTF
TRBV30	few	TRBJ1-1	NA	TGTGCCTGGAGTCCACGCCGGACAGTCGGGAACACTGAAGCTTTCTTT	CAWSPRRTVGNTEAFF
TRBV6-2/TRBV6-3	NA	TRBJ2-5	NA	TGTGCCAGCAGTATAGCGGGACAGGGAAGGGAGACCCAGTACTTC	CASSIAGQGRETQYF
TRBV6-2/TRBV6-3	NA	TRBJ1-1	NA	TGTGCCAGCAGTTACCCGTATTCCCGGGGGAACACTGAAGCTTTCTTT	CASSYPYSRGNTEAFF
TRBV12-5	once	TRBJ1-1	NA	TGTGCTAGTGGTCTTGCGGCCCAGCACACTGAAGCTTTCTTT	CASGLAAQHTEAFF
TRBV5-1	NA	TRBJ2-1	TRBD2	TGCGCCAGCAGCTTGGCACTAGCGGGCTCCTACAATGAGCAGTTCTTC	CASSLALAGSYNEQFF
TRBV7-9	NA	TRBJ1-2	NA	TGTGCCAGCAGCTTACGGGGATATGGCTACACCTTC	CASSLRGYGYTF
TRBV2	NA	TRBJ1-2	NA	TGTGCCAGCAGTGCCCTCAACTATGGCTACACCTTC	CASSALNYGYTF
TRBV9	NA	TRBJ1-1	NA	TGTGCCAGCAGCGTATTTGACACCTTGAACACTGAAGCTTTCTTT	CASSVFDTLNTEAFF
TRBV19	NA	TRBJ1-5	TRBD1	TGTGCCAGTAGCCAGGACAGGTTCAATCAGCCCCAGCATTTT	CASSQDRFNQPQHF
TRBV23-1	once	TRBJ1-1	TRBD1	TGCGCCAGCAGTCACCCCGACAGGGAGAACACTGAAGCTTTCTTT	CASSHPDRENTEAFF
TRBV18	NA	TRBJ1-6	TRBD1	TGTGCCAGCTCACCAGGGACAGGATCCTATAATTCACCCCTCCACTTT	CASSPGTGSYNSPLHF
TRBV30	NA	TRBJ1-1	TRBD1	TGTGCCGGAGACAGGGTCGCGAACACTGAAGCTTTCTTT	CAGDRVANTEAFF
TRBV11-1	NA	TRBJ1-2	NA	TGTGCCAGCAGCTTCCCAGGTCCTAACTATGGCTACACCTTC	CASSFPGPNYGYTF
TRBV3-1/TRBV3-2	few	TRBJ1-2	TRBD1	TGTGCCAGCAGTCTGGGACAGTCCCTCTACTATGGCTACACCTTC	CASSLGQSLYYGYTF
TRBV7-9	NA	TRBJ1-4	TRBD1	TGTGCCAGCAGCTTACGGACAGGCCATAATGAAAAACTGTTTTTT	CASSLRTGHNEKLFF
TRBV4-3	NA	TRBJ1-1	TRBD1	TGCGCCAGCAGCCAGAGAGTAGGACAGGGCAAGGCTGAAGCTTTCTTT	CASSQRVGQGKAEAFF
TRBV5-1	once	TRBJ2-1	TRBD2	TGCGCCAGCAGCTTGGCTAGCGGGGCCGCCAATGAGCAGTTCTTC	CASSLASGAANEQFF
TRBV7-2	NA	TRBJ1-2	NA	TGTGCCAGCAGCTTAGCCCGGGACAATGGCTACACCTTC	CASSLARDNGYTF
TRBV6-5	NA	TRBJ1-2	NA	TGTGCCAGCAGTTACCAGGCGTCTTCTCCTAACTATGGCTACACCTTC	CASSYQASSPNYGYTF
TRBV12-3/TRBV12-4	NA	TRBJ1-6	NA	TGTGCCAGCAGGGGCCGTACCAATTCACCCCTCCACTTT	CASRGRTNSPLHF
TRBV7-2	NA	TRBJ2-1	TRBD2	TGTGCCAGCAGCCCACTAGCGCCACCTAATGAGCAGTTCTTC	CASSPLAPPNEQFF
TRBV10-3	NA	TRBJ2-1	TRBD2	TGTGCCATCAGTGACCCCCGTAGCGGGGGGGCCATTGAGCAGTTCTTC	CAISDPRSGGAIEQFF
TRBV19	NA	TRBJ2-7	TRBD1	TGTGCCAGTAGTATAGGTAGGGACAGGGGGCACGAGCAGTACTTC	CASSIGRDRGHEQYF
TRBV7-3	NA	TRBJ2-5	NA	TGTGCCAGCAGCTTGGGGGCCGGAGAGACCCAGTACTTC	CASSLGAGETQYF
TRBV19	once	TRBJ1-5	NA	TGTGCCACCCGACCCGACAACTTCGGTCAGCCCCAGCATTTT	CATRPDNFGQPQHF
TRBV6-1	NA	TRBJ2-7	TRBD1	TGTGCCAGCAGTGACCCCAGGGGGAGTTCCTACGAGCAGTACTTC	CASSDPRGSSYEQYF
TRBV19	NA	TRBJ1-1	TRBD1	TGTGCCAGTAGTCGGGACAGGGCGGCCGCTGAAGCTTTCTTT	CASSRDRAAAEAFF
TRBV12-5	NA	TRBJ2-3	NA	TGTGCTAGCTCTAGCACAGATACGCAGTATTTT	CASSSTDTQYF